The rows below give T cell receptor beta chains drawn from one sample of a study of technical replicates of blood from several donors. Method: immunoSEQ multiplex PCR; TCRdb's copy keeps in-frame clones and lacks some. Among about 100,000 clones listed, roughly 95% were seen once. The sequencing sample was made of T cells isolated from PBMCs. Receptors were obtained from a human donor in good health. Each CDR3 is given with its conserved first and last residue. Each record gives: D gene, V gene, J gene, clone size, CDR3 DNA, CDR3 protein. The D gene is left open where the match is weak. Clone size appears in some rows only: once, few, many, or a class for an expanded clone.

TRBD2	TRBV5-6	TRBJ2-1	once	TGTGCCAGCAGCCCCGGGACTACGCCTCCGAAACACTCCTACAATGAGCAGTTCTTC	CASSPGTTPPKHSYNEQFF
-	TRBV29-1	TRBJ1-2	-	TGCAGCGTCGACTCCCCCAACCCTAACTATGGCTACACCTTC	CSVDSPNPNYGYTF
-	TRBV29-1	TRBJ2-7	-	TGCAGCGTTGACCCCGGGACTGCCTACGAGCAGTACTTC	CSVDPGTAYEQYF
-	TRBV4-1	TRBJ2-6	-	TGCGCCAGCAGCCTCCCTTCTGGGGCCAACGTCCTGACTTTC	CASSLPSGANVLTF
-	TRBV28	TRBJ1-2	-	TGTGCCAGCAGTCCACCAGCGGGGGGCGGCTATGGCTACACCTTC	CASSPPAGGGYGYTF
-	TRBV10-3	TRBJ2-2	-	TGTGCCATCAGTGAGTCGTTTATTGCCGGGGAGCTGTTTTTT	CAISESFIAGELFF
-	TRBV6-1	TRBJ1-1	-	TGTGCCAGCAGTGAGACAGGGAACACTGAAGCTTTCTTT	CASSETGNTEAFF
TRBD2	TRBV27	TRBJ2-1	once	TGTGCCAGCAGTGATAGCGGGAAAGGCAAATACAATGAGCAGTTCTTC	CASSDSGKGKYNEQFF
TRBD2	TRBV5-1	TRBJ2-3	-	TGCGCCAGCAGCACCCTAGCGGGAGGGAGCACAGATACGCAGTATTTT	CASSTLAGGSTDTQYF
TRBD1	TRBV9	TRBJ2-1	-	TGTGCCAGCAGCGGGGACAGGGGACATGAGCAGTTCTTC	CASSGDRGHEQFF
-	TRBV27	TRBJ2-1	-	TGTGCCAGCAGACCACGGGGGGCGTCGGGCAATGAGCAGTTCTTC	CASRPRGASGNEQFF
-	TRBV18	TRBJ2-3	once	TGTGCCAGCTCACCTTTACAGGGACGCACAGATACGCAGTATTTT	CASSPLQGRTDTQYF
-	TRBV9	TRBJ2-1	many	TGTGCCAGCAGCGGTACCCTAGCTGCAGGCGACAATGAGCAGTTCTTC	CASSGTLAAGDNEQFF